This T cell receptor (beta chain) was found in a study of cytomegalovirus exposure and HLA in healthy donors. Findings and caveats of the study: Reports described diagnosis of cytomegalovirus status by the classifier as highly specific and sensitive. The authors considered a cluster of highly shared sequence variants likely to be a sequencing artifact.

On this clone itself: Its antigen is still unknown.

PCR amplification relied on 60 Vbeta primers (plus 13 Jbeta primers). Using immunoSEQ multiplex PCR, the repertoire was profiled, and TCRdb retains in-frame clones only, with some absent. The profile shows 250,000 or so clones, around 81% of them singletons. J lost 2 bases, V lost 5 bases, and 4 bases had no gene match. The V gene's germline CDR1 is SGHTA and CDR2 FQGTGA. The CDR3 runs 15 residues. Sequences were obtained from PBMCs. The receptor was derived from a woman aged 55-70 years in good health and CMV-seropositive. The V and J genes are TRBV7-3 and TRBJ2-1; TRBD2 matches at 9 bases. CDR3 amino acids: CASSPSGIPYNEQFF. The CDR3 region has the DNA TGTGCCAGCAGCCCTAGCGGGATCCCCTACAATGAGCAGTTCTTC.